A selection of T cell receptor beta chains follows, all from one sample in a study of blood T cells in healthy people across ages. TCRdb reanalysed the 5' RACE reads using MiXCR and keeps one entry per CDR3 protein. Of more than 800,000 distinct CDR3 sequences listed, 45% were seen once; the top ten hold 18%. The sequencing input was blood. All receptors come from a woman aged 55-75 years in good health. Each CDR3 is given with its conserved first and last residue. The D gene is left open where the match is weak. Rows give clone size only sometimes, using once, few, many, or a class for an expanded clone.

clone size,D gene,J gene,V gene,CDR3 DNA,CDR3 protein
.,TRBD2,TRBJ2-3,TRBV20-1,TGCAGTGCCCCCCTGGCGGGAGTGTCTCCAGATACGCAGTATTTT,CSAPLAGVSPDTQYF
.,.,TRBJ1-1,TRBV18,TGTGCCAGCTCACCACTTGAAAACACTGAAGCTTTCTTT,CASSPLENTEAFF
.,.,TRBJ2-5,TRBV29-1,TGCAGCGTTCACGGGCTAGTCCAAGAGACCCAGTACTTC,CSVHGLVQETQYF
.,TRBD1,TRBJ2-7,TRBV3-1,TGTGCCAGCAGCCGTAAACCCGGGACAGGGAGCTCCTACGAGCAGTACTTC,CASSRKPGTGSSYEQYF
few,TRBD1,TRBJ2-7,TRBV20-1,TGCAGTGCTAGTCAGGACAGGGGCCCCTACGAGCAGTACTTC,CSASQDRGPYEQYF
few,.,TRBJ2-7,TRBV5-6,TGTGCCAGCAGCTTGGGTGAGGGGGCCTACGAGCAGTACTTC,CASSLGEGAYEQYF
few,.,TRBJ2-7,TRBV4-1,TGCGCCAGCAGCCAACCCTCGACCTACGAGCAGTACTTC,CASSQPSTYEQYF
few,.,TRBJ1-2,TRBV25-1,TGTGCCAGCAGTGAAACGAACGGACTCTATGGCTACACCTTC,CASSETNGLYGYTF
many,.,TRBJ2-6,TRBV6-6,TGTGCCAGCAGAACAAGCATCACTGGGGCCAACGTCCTGACTTTC,CASRTSITGANVLTF
.,.,TRBJ1-2,TRBV5-1,TGCGCCAGCAGCACTCAGAGTAACTATGGCTACACCTTC,CASSTQSNYGYTF
few,TRBD1,TRBJ1-4,TRBV7-9,TGTGCCAGCAGCCCGCGGGACAGAGAAAAACTGTTTTTT,CASSPRDREKLFF
.,TRBD1,TRBJ1-2,TRBV5-1,TGCGCCAGCAGCTTGGCCGAGGGGGCTCTTAGTGGCTACACCTTC,CASSLAEGALSGYTF
.,.,TRBJ2-3,TRBV18,TGTGCCAGCTCACACCTGGCAGTCCAGGCTAGCACAGATACGCAGTATTTT,CASSHLAVQASTDTQYF
few,.,TRBJ2-1,TRBV5-1,TGCGCCAGCAGCTTGACTCTGCCCGGGGGCTTGGATGAGCAGTTCTTC,CASSLTLPGGLDEQFF
.,TRBD2,TRBJ2-1,TRBV12-3/TRBV12-4,TGTGCCAGCAGTCCCGGGACTAGCGGGAGGGCCTTGTTCTTC,CASSPGTSGRALFF
few,.,TRBJ1-1,TRBV12-3/TRBV12-4,TGTGCCAGCAGTTTTTGGGGAGACGGGGACACTGAAGCTTTCTTT,CASSFWGDGDTEAFF
.,TRBD2,TRBJ2-3,TRBV20-1,TGCAGTGCTACCTCGACTAGCGGGAGCACAGATACGCAGTATTTT,CSATSTSGSTDTQYF
.,.,TRBJ2-1,TRBV29-1,TGCAGCTCTTCGGGGCAGACCTACAAGGAGCAGTTCTTC,CSSSGQTYKEQFF
few,TRBD1,TRBJ2-7,TRBV11-2,TGTGCCAGCAGCCCTACCTCTGGGGACAGATCCTACGAGCAGTACTTC,CASSPTSGDRSYEQYF
.,TRBD2,TRBJ2-7,TRBV9,TGTGCCAGCAGCGTAGACCCGGACGCGGGGGGCTACAATGAGCAGTACTTC,CASSVDPDAGGYNEQYF
many,TRBD2,TRBJ2-3,TRBV4-1,TGCGCCAGCAGCCGAGGACTAGCGGGAGGGGTGGATACGCAGTATTTT,CASSRGLAGGVDTQYF